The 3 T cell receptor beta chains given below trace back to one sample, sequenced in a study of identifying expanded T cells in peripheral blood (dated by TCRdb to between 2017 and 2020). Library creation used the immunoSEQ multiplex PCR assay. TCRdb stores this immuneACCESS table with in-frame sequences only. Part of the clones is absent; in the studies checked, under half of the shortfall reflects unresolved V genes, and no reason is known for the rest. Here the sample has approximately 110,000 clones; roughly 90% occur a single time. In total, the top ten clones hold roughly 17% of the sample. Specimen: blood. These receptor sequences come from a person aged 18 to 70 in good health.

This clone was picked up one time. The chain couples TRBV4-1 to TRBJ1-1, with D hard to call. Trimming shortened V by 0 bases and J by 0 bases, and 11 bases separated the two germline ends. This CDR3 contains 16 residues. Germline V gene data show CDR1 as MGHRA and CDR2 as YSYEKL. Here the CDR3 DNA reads TGCGCCAGCAGCCAAGATTTCGGGTTCGTGAACACTGAAGCTTTCTTT. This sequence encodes CASSQDFGFVNTEAFF.

CDR3 DNA sequence: TGTGCCAGCAGCTTTGGACGGACAGGGGGGATCAACACCATATATTTT. Its translation: CASSFGRTGGINTIYF. The chain joins TRBV5-6 to TRBJ1-3; 10 positions match TRBD1. This CDR3 is 16 amino acids long. V shed 2 bases, J shed 7 bases, and the junction held 9 bases outside the gene matches. Germline V gene sequence: CDR1 SGHDT, CDR2 YYEEEE.

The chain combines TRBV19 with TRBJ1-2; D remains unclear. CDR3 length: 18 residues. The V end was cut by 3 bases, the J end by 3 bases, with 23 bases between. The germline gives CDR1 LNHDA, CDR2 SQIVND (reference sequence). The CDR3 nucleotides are TGTGCCAGTAGTATTTCGTCGAGGACGGGAGTGGACTACTATGGCTACACCTTC. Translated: CASSISSRTGVDYYGYTF. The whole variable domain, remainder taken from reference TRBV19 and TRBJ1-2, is DGGITQSPKYLFRKEGQNVTLSCEQNLNHDAMYWYRQDPGQGLRLIYYSQIVNDFQKGDIAEGYSVSREKKESFPLTVTSAQKNPTAFYLCASSISSRTGVDYYGYTFGSGTRLTVV.